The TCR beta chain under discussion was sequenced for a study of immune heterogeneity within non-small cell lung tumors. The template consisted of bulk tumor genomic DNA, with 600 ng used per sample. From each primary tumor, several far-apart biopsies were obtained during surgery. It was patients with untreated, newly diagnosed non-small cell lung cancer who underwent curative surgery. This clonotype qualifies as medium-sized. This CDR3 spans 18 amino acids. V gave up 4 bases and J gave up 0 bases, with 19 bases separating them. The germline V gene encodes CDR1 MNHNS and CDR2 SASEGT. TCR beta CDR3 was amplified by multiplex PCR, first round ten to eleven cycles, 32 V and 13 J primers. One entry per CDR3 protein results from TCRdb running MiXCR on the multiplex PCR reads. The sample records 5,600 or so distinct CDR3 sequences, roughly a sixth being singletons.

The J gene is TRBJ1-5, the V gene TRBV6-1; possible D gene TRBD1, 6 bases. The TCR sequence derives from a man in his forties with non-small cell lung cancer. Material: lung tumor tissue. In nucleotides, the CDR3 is TGTGCCAGCAGTGTTCGGGGGGCGCAGAGATATAGCAATCAGCCCCAGCATTTT. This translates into CASSVRGAQRYSNQPQHF.